This TCR beta chain was documented in a study of blood T cell repertoires in COVID-19. Study-wide background: PBMCs, B-cell-depleted T cells, or T cells were the source of the cDNA or gDNA that made up the material.

Profiled with immunoSEQ multiplex PCR; TCRdb holds only in-frame clones, not every one. Among approximately 50,000 clones listed, about nine tenths were seen once. Looked up from germline, CDR1 is SQVTM and CDR2 is ANQGSEA. The CDR3 sequence is 15 residues long. V shed 0 bases and J shed 0 bases, with 8 bases lying between them. This clone appeared a single time. The receptor's source is a human donor in a cohort sampled during active COVID-19. V gene TRBV29-1 combines with J gene TRBJ2-2, with a weak D call TRBD1 (5 bases). The sample was peripheral blood. The CDR3 spells CSVEDRTSNTGELFF. CDR3 coding DNA: TGCAGCGTTGAAGACAGGACATCGAACACCGGGGAGCTGTTTTTT.